This TCR beta chain was observed in a study of control samples from healthy donors and cancer patients. Only in-frame clones appear in the TCRdb table, and some are missing; sequencing was by immunoSEQ multiplex PCR. The repertoire holds some 120,000 clones, 70% to 90% seen once, with around 3% in the top ten. Deletions cut 3 bases from V and 5 bases from J, with 13 bases between. CDR1 MDHEN and CDR2 SYDVKM come from the germline V gene. This CDR3 comprises 14 residues. This chain links TRBV28 with TRBJ1-1, with D uncertain. Sequencing was performed on blood. The receptor comes from a man in his 60s in good health. The CDR3 DNA is TGTGCCAGCAGTTTCTTAGACCACGGGACTGAAGCTTTCTTT. Translation: CASSFLDHGTEAFF. The full variable domain, rest sourced from reference TRBV28 and TRBJ1-1, is DVKVTQSSRYLVKRTGEKVFLECVQDMDHENMFWYRQDPGLGLRLIYFSYDVKMKEKGDIPEGYSVSREKKERFSLILESASTNQTSMYLCASSFLDHGTEAFFGQGTRLTVV.